This is a list of T cell receptor beta chains from one sample in a study of blood T cell repertoires in COVID-19. TCRdb's table, derived via immunoSEQ multiplex PCR, lists solely in-frame clones and lacks some. The sample includes 200,000 to 250,000 clones, around 86% of them seen just once. Source material: peripheral blood. Receptors originate from a man aged 25 to 40 who had recovered from COVID-19. The CDR3 runs from the conserved cysteine through the conserved F or W. The D gene is left open where the match is weak. Some rows have no size entry. The others give once, few or many, or a class for an expanded clone.

v_gene: TRBV29-1
d_gene: NA
j_gene: TRBJ2-5
abundance: NA
CDR3aa: CSEMRYQETQYF
CDR3nt: TGCAGCGAGATGAGGTACCAAGAGACCCAGTACTTC

v_gene: TRBV6-5
d_gene: NA
j_gene: TRBJ1-1
abundance: NA
CDR3aa: CASTVDRNTEAFF
CDR3nt: TGTGCCAGCACCGTAGACAGGAACACTGAAGCTTTCTTT

v_gene: TRBV24-1
d_gene: NA
j_gene: TRBJ2-2
abundance: NA
CDR3aa: CATSEWKRGTGELFF
CDR3nt: TGTGCCACCAGTGAGTGGAAAAGGGGCACCGGGGAGCTGTTTTTT

v_gene: TRBV19
d_gene: NA
j_gene: TRBJ2-5
abundance: NA
CDR3aa: CASSPGFIAKETQYF
CDR3nt: TGTGCCAGTAGTCCCGGTTTTATAGCTAAAGAGACCCAGTACTTC

v_gene: TRBV28
d_gene: NA
j_gene: TRBJ1-1
abundance: NA
CDR3aa: CASSPHGGGGGEAFF
CDR3nt: TGTGCCAGCAGTCCCCACGGCGGGGGCGGGGGTGAAGCTTTCTTT

v_gene: TRBV19
d_gene: NA
j_gene: TRBJ1-2
abundance: once
CDR3aa: CGAGPNYGYTF
CDR3nt: TGTGGGGCGGGGCCCAACTATGGCTACACCTTC

v_gene: TRBV23-1
d_gene: NA
j_gene: TRBJ1-5
abundance: NA
CDR3aa: CARGQGRGPQHF
CDR3nt: TGCGCCAGGGGTCAGGGGCGCGGCCCCCAGCATTTT

v_gene: TRBV5-6
d_gene: NA
j_gene: TRBJ2-7
abundance: NA
CDR3aa: CASSPMGRVVYEQYF
CDR3nt: TGTGCCAGTTCTCCAATGGGCAGGGTAGTCTACGAGCAGTACTTC

v_gene: TRBV11-2
d_gene: NA
j_gene: TRBJ1-6
abundance: NA
CDR3aa: CASSPGGGNSPLHF
CDR3nt: TGTGCCAGCAGCCCCGGGGGGGGTAATTCACCCCTCCACTTT

v_gene: TRBV6-4
d_gene: TRBD2
j_gene: TRBJ2-2
abundance: NA
CDR3aa: CASSGSSSGRNTGELFF
CDR3nt: TGTGCCAGCAGCGGCTCATCTAGCGGGCGGAACACCGGGGAGCTGTTTTTT

v_gene: TRBV3-1/TRBV3-2
d_gene: NA
j_gene: TRBJ1-2
abundance: NA
CDR3aa: CASSQEGGFYGYTF
CDR3nt: TGTGCCAGCAGCCAAGAGGGCGGGTTCTATGGCTACACCTTC